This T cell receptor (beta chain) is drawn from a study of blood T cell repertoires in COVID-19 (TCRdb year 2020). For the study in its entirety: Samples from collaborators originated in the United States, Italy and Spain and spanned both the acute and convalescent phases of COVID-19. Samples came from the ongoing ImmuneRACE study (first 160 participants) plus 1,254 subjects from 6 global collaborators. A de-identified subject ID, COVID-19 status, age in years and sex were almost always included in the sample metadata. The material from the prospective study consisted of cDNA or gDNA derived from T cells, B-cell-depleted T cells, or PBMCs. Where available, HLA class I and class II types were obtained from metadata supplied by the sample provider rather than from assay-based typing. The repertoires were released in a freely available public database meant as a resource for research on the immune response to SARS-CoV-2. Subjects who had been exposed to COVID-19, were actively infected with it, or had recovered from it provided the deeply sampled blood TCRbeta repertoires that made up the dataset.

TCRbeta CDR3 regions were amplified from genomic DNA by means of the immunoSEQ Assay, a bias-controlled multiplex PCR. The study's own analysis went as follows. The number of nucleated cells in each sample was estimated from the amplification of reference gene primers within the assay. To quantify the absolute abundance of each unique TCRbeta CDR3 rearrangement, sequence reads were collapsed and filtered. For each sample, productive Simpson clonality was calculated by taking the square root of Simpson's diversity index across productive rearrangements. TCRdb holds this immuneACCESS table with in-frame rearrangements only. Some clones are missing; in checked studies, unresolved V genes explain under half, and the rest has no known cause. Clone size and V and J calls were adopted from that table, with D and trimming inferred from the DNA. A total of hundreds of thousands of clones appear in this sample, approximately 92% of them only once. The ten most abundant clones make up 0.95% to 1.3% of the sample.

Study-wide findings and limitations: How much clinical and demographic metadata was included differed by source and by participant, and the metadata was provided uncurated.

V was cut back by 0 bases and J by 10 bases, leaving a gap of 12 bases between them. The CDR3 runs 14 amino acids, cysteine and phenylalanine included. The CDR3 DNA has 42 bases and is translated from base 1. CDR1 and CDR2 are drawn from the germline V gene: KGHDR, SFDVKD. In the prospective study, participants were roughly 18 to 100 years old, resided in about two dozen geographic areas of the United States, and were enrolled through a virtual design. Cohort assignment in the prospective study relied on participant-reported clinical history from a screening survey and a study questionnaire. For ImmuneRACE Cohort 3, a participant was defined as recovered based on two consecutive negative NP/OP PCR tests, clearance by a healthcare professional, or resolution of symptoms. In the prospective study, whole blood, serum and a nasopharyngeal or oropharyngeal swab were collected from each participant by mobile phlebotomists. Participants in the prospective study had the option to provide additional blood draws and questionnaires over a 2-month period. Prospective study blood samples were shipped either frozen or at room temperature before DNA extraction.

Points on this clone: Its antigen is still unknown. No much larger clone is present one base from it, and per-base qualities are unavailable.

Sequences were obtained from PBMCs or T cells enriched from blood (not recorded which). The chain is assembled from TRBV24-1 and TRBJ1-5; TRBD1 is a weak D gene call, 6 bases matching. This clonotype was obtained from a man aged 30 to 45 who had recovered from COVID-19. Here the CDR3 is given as CATSDLGGDNPQHF. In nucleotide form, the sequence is TGTGCCACCAGTGATTTGGGGGGGGACAACCCCCAGCATTTT.